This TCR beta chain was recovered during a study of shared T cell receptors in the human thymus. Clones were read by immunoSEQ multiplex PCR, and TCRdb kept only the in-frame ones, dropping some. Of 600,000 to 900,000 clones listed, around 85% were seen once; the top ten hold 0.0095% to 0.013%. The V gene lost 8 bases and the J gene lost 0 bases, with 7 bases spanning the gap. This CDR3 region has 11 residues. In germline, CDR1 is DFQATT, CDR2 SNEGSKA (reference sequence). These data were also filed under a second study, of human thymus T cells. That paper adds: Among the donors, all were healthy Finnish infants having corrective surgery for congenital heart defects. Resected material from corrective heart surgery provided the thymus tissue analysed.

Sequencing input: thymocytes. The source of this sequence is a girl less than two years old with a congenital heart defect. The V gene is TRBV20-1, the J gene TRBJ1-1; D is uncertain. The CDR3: CSTPVNTEAFF. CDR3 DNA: TGCAGTACCCCAGTGAACACTGAAGCTTTCTTT.